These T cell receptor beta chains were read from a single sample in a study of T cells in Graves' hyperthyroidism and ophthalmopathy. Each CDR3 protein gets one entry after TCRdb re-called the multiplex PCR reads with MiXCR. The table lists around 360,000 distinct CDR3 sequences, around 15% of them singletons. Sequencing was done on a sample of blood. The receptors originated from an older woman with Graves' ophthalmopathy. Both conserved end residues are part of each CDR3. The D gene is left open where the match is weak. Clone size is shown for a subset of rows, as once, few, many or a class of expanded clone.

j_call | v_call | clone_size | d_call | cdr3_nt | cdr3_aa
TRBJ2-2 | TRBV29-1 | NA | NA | TGCAGCGTGGGGGGGCCGCCTAGCGGAAACACCGGGGAGCTGTTTTTT | CSVGGPPSGNTGELFF
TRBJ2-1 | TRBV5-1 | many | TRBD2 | TGCGCCAGCAGCTTGTCGCCGCTAGCGGGAGGTATGAATGAGCAGTTCTTC | CASSLSPLAGGMNEQFF
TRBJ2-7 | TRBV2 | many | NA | TGTGCCAGCAGTGAGAACGTGAACGAGCAGTACTTC | CASSENVNEQYF
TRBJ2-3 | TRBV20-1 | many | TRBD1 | TGCAGTGCCACAAGACAGGGTGGCACAGATACGCAGTATTTT | CSATRQGGTDTQYF
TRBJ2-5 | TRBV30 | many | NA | TGTGCCTGGAGCTCGGGACACCACGGCCAAGAGACCCAGTACTTC | CAWSSGHHGQETQYF
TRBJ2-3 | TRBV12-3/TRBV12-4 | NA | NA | TGTGCCAGCAGTTGGGGTGGTGGTACAGATACGCAGTATTTT | CASSWGGGTDTQYF
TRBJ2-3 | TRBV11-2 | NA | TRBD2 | TGTGCCAGCAGCCCCTGGACTAGCGGGAGGGCCTTGAGTGCAGATACGCAGTATTTT | CASSPWTSGRALSADTQYF
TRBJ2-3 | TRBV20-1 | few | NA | TGCAGTGCCACGAGAGGGTCCCCAGATACGCAGTATTTT | CSATRGSPDTQYF
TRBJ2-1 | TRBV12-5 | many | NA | TGTGCTAGTGGTTTGGTAGTTGGTTCTGGCACCGACTACAATGAGCAGTTCTTC | CASGLVVGSGTDYNEQFF
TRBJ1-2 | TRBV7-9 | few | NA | TGTGCCAGCAGCATTGAGGAGAACTATGGCTACACCTTC | CASSIEENYGYTF
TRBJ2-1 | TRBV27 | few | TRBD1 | TGTGCCAGCAGTTGGGGCGGACAGGGGGTCTTGAATGAGCAGTTCTTC | CASSWGGQGVLNEQFF
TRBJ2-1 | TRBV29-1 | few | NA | TGCAGCGTTGAAGTTTCGGGACAACTTTACAATGAGCAGTTCTTC | CSVEVSGQLYNEQFF
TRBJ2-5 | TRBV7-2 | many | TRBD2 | TGTGCCAGCAGCCCACGGACTAGCGGGATCCAAGAGACCCAGTACTTC | CASSPRTSGIQETQYF
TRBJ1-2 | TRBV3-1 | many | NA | TGTGCCAGCAGCCGAACAAGCCTGGGCTACACCTTC | CASSRTSLGYTF
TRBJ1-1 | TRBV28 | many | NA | TGTGCCAGCAGTTTACCATACTCGGCCCCTTTCTTT | CASSLPYSAPFF
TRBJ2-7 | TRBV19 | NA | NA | TGTGCCAGTAGTATCCGGGTAGCGACCTACGAGCAGTACTTC | CASSIRVATYEQYF
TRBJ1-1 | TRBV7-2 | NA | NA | TGTGCCAGCGGATGGTTGGGGTCCGAAGCTTTCTTT | CASGWLGSEAFF
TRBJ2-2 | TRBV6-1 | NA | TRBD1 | TGTGCCAGCAGTGAAGGACCGGGACAGGGGTTGGGGACCCTGTTTTTT | CASSEGPGQGLGTLFF
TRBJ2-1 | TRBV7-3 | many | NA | TGTGCCAGCAGCTGGGGTGAAGTAGCGGAGGGCGATGAGCAGTTCTTC | CASSWGEVAEGDEQFF
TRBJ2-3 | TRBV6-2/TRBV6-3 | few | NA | TGTGCCAGCAGTAAATTCGGGACCTACACAGATACGCAGTATTTT | CASSKFGTYTDTQYF
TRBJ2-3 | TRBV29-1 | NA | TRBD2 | TGCAGCGTGTCAACCGGGACTAGCCGGGATACGCAGTATTTT | CSVSTGTSRDTQYF
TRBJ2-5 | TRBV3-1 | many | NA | TGTGCCAGCAGCCAAGATATTACCCCAGGAACCCAGTACTTC | CASSQDITPGTQYF
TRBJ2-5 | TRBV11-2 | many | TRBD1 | TGTGCCAGCAGCTTAGATCAGGGGGCCGGGCAAGAGACCCAGTACTTC | CASSLDQGAGQETQYF
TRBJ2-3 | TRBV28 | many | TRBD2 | TGTGCCAGCAACCCCCTCGGGGCGGGAGTTGCTTCAGATACGCAGTATTTT | CASNPLGAGVASDTQYF
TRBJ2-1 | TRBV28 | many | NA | TGTGCCAGCAGTTCGGGACCACTTTCCTACAATGAGCAGTTCTTC | CASSSGPLSYNEQFF
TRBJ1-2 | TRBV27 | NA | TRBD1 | TGTGCCAGCAGTTCGGGACAGACCCTTCCCCATGGCTACACCTTC | CASSSGQTLPHGYTF
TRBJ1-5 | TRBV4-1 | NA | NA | TGCGCCAGCAGCCAAGATTCGCGCAGGGATCAGCCCCAGCATTTT | CASSQDSRRDQPQHF
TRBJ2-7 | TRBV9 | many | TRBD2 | TGTGCCAGCAGCGGGGGGACTAGTTTCTACGAGCAGTACTTC | CASSGGTSFYEQYF
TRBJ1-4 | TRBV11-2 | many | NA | TGTGCCAGCAGCTTAAGGAATGGGGGGGCTGGGGAAAAACTGTTTTTT | CASSLRNGGAGEKLFF